A single sample is the source of the 20 T cell receptor beta chains below, sequenced in a study of Tregs in tolerant kidney transplant recipients. Here immunoSEQ multiplex PCR was the method, and the copy in TCRdb shows in-frame clones only, minus some. This repertoire comprises roughly 30,000 clones; its ten largest clones make up under 15%. The specimen comprised CD8+ T cells from blood, sampled before the transplant. The source of these receptors is a human donor who received a combined kidney and bone marrow transplant.

A remark on this clone: The missing CDR3 end, 3 residues past where the read stops, is filled in from the germline J gene. V is TRBV6-1 and J is TRBJ2-7, with D perhaps matching TRBD1 (6 bases). The V end lost 4 bases, the J end lost 1 base, and 8 bases lay between the germline ends. The CDR3 covers 13 residues. CDR1 MNHNS and CDR2 SASEGT come from the germline V gene. The CDR3 DNA, read in part, is TGTGCCAGCAGTGGACAGGTATCCTACGAG. Amino acid sequence: CASSGQVSYE. The CDR3 in full is CASSGQVSYEQYF.

Regarding this clone: The CDR3 end is not reached by the read, which stops 3 residues before it; the germline J gene fills it in. The chain employs TRBV19 and TRBJ1-6; 9 nucleotides align to TRBD1. J gave up 9 bases and V 4 bases, and 7 bases lay outside the gene matches. Germline-derived CDR1 and CDR2 are LNHDA and SQIVND (reference sequence). The CDR3 extends over 15 amino acids. The sequenced part of the CDR3 DNA is TGTGCCAGTAGTACACCGGGACAGGGAGTTTCACCC. Its translation is CASSTPGQGVSP. The whole CDR3 protein reads CASSTPGQGVSPLHF.

In regard to this clone: The read terminates 3 residues before the CDR3 end, so the remaining end is supplied by the germline J gene. This chain links TRBV7-8 with TRBJ2-3; 9 positions match TRBD1. Germline loops: CDR1 SGHVS, CDR2 FQNEAQ. The CDR3 has 16 residues. Trimming took 4 bases from V and 7 from J; bases not matched to a gene: 12. CDR3 DNA, as far as it was read: TGTGCCAGCAGCTGGGAAACGGGACAGGGTTACAATACG. Protein: CASSWETGQGYNT. The whole CDR3 reads CASSWETGQGYNTQYF.

A remark on this clone: The read terminates 3 residues before the CDR3 end, so the remaining end is supplied by the germline J gene. The gene calls are TRBV4-1 and TRBJ1-1, with D maybe TRBD1 (6 bases). The germline V gene has CDR1 MGHRA and CDR2 YSYEKL. This CDR3 contains 14 residues. Between the trimmed V and J ends, which lost 0 bases and 7 bases, there was a span of 12 bases. CDR3 residues: CASSQDFKDSEAFF. The sequenced CDR3 bases are TGCGCCAGCAGCCAAGATTTTAAGGACAGTGAA.

As for this clone: The read falls 3 residues short of the CDR3 end, and the missing part is taken from the germline J gene. The chain has TRBV20-1 and TRBJ1-3, with a tentative D call TRBD1 (6 bases). Trimming stripped 6 bases from V and 4 bases from J, with 22 bases between. CDR3 length equals 16 residues. CDR1 DFQATT and CDR2 SNEGSKA come from the germline V gene (reference sequence). Partial CDR3 DNA: TGCAGTGCGCTAGGCCCCGGACAGATATACGGAAACACC. This codes for CSALGPGQIYGNT. Given in full, the CDR3 is CSALGPGQIYGNTIYF.

A note on this clone: Read coverage stops 3 residues before the CDR3 terminus; the germline J gene supplies the remainder. The chain combines TRBV19 with TRBJ1-1; D gene ambiguous. The CDR3 contains 13 residues. CDR1 is LNHDA, CDR2 SQIVND, per germline (reference sequence). The ends were cut back, 5 bases at V and 5 bases at J, with 12 bases in the middle. The CDR3 spells CASSLSQGTEAFF. The covered CDR3 bases are TGTGCCAGTAGTCTGTCCCAAGGGACTGAA.

In regard to this clone: The CDR3 is cut off 3 residues early in the read; its end comes from the germline J gene. The rearrangement uses TRBV9 and TRBJ2-3, with TRBD1 matching 8 bases. Germline CDR1 and CDR2: SGDLS and YYNGEE. The CDR3 has 14 amino acids. V trimming: 7 bases; J trimming: 5 bases; junction bases outside the gene matches: 9. CDR3 residues: CASSAGQGQDTQYF. Incomplete CDR3 DNA: TGTGCCAGCTCCGCCGGACAGGGACAAGATACG.

Note on this clone: The sequenced fragment ends 3 residues before the CDR3 boundary, so the rest is inferred from the germline J gene. J is TRBJ2-5 and V is TRBV6-2 or TRBV6-3, with D unresolved. Trimming left V 2 bases short and J 4 bases short, with 5 bases between. CDR1 and CDR2 from the germline V gene are MNHEY and SVGEGT. The CDR3 consists of 12 residues. The CDR3 bases that were read are TGTGCCAGCAGTTACATGGCAGAGACC. It yields the protein CASSYMAET. The complete CDR3 reads CASSYMAETQYF.

Turning to this clone: Read sequence stops 3 residues before the CDR3 end, and the germline J gene provides the missing end. The chain uses TRBV19 and TRBJ2-7, with TRBD2 matching 11 bases. The CDR3 is made up of 16 amino acids. The germline gives CDR1 LNHDA, CDR2 SQIVND (reference sequence). V lost 5 bases and J lost 3; bases outside the gene matches: 9. CDR3 DNA (partial): TGTGCCAGTAGTTCCATACTAGCGGGAGAACGCTACGAG. Protein sequence: CASSSILAGERYE. The entire CDR3 reads CASSSILAGERYEQYF.

As concerns this clone: From the germline J gene comes the end of the CDR3, since the read stops 3 residues before it. The chain joins TRBV7-9 to TRBJ2-7, with D tentatively TRBD1 (5 bases). This CDR3 spans 14 amino acids. Germline V gene sequence: CDR1 SEHNR, CDR2 FQNEAQ (reference sequence). V lost 1 base and J lost 5, with 12 bases in between. CDR3 loop: CASSLGARDNEQYF. The CDR3 DNA, read in part, is TGTGCCAGCAGCTTAGGGGCCAGGGATAACGAG.

About this clone itself: The read terminates 3 residues ahead of where the CDR3 ends, so the germline J gene completes it. V is TRBV19 and J is TRBJ2-2, with 10 bases fitting TRBD2. V was pared by 4 bases and J by 5 bases, with 4 bases of the junction left unmatched. The CDR3 consists of 15 residues. CDR1 and CDR2 from the germline V gene are LNHDA and SQIVND (reference sequence). The sequenced CDR3 bases are TGTGCCAGTAGTAGACCGGGACTAGCGACCGGGGAG. Translation: CASSRPGLATGE. In full, the CDR3 reads CASSRPGLATGELFF.

On this clone itself: The CDR3 goes on 3 residues after the read ends, and that part is filled in from the germline J gene. This chain joins TRBV7-8 and TRBJ1-2; 7 bases map to TRBD1. CDR1 and CDR2 (germline): SGHVS, FQNEAQ. With 6 bases clipped from V and 4 bases from J, the junction kept 8 bases outside the gene matches. The CDR3 runs 14 residues. CDR3 bases read: TGTGCCAGCAGTTTAAACGACAGGGTCTATGGC. Its translation: CASSLNDRVYG. The CDR3 in its entirety is CASSLNDRVYGYTF.

For this clone: The CDR3 end is not reached by the read, which stops 3 residues before it; the germline J gene fills it in. V gene TRBV5-4 combines with J gene TRBJ2-1; TRBD2 is a possible D gene (6 bases). Germline CDR1 and CDR2: SGHNT and YYREEE (reference sequence). V was pared by 7 bases and J by 2 bases, with 16 bases between. The CDR3 loop spans 15 amino acids. The part of the CDR3 DNA that was read is TGTGCCAGCGCCAAACCGGAGGGCCCCTACAATGAG. Protein product: CASAKPEGPYNE. The full CDR3 sequence reads CASAKPEGPYNEQFF. The full variable domain, its missing parts supplied by reference TRBV5-4 and TRBJ2-1, is ETGVTQSPTHLIKTRGQQVTLRCSSQSGHNTVSWYQQALGQGPQFIFQYYREEENGRGNFPPRFSGLQFPNYSSELNVNALELDDSALYLCASAKPEGPYNEQFFGPGTRLTVL.

The CDR3 spells CASSLVGGYYGYTF. CDR3 bases read: TGTGCCAGCAGCTTGGTAGGGGGCTACTATGGC. This chain joins TRBV5-6 and TRBJ1-2; 7 positions agree with TRBD1. The read halts 3 residues ahead of the CDR3 end, with the missing end drawn from the germline J gene. The CDR3 covers 14 residues. Germline V lookup: CDR1 SGHDT, CDR2 YYEEEE. Trimming cost V 0 bases and J 3 bases; bases outside gene matches: 2.

Of note for this clone: Read data end 3 residues before the CDR3 end; the end is taken from the germline J gene. This rearrangement joins TRBV10-3 to TRBJ1-1; 11 positions match TRBD1. V was pared by 6 bases and J by 5 bases, with 5 bases of the junction left unmatched. Germline CDR1 and CDR2: ENHRY and SYGVKD. CDR3 length equals 14 residues. The CDR3 protein is CAIRGQGAGTEAFF. The covered CDR3 bases are TGTGCCATCAGAGGACAGGGGGCAGGAACTGAA.

Comment on this clone: Read coverage stops 3 residues before the CDR3 terminus; the germline J gene supplies the remainder. The chain carries TRBV20-1 and TRBJ2-3; 10 nucleotides line up with TRBD2. The CDR3 contains 16 residues. Germline CDR1 is DFQATT and CDR2 is SNEGSKA (reference sequence). The V gene end was trimmed by 0 bases and the J gene end by 6 bases; junction bases not matched to a gene: 9. The CDR3 spells CSARDRSSGSWDTQYF. Incomplete CDR3 DNA: TGCAGTGCTAGAGATAGGTCTAGCGGGAGCTGGGATACG.

Details on this clone: The observed sequence ends 3 residues before the CDR3 terminus, with the missing tail filled in from the germline J gene. The V gene is TRBV20-1, the J gene TRBJ1-2, with 7 bases that match TRBD1. In germline, CDR1 is DFQATT, CDR2 SNEGSKA (reference sequence). Trimming took 1 base from V and 2 from J; bases not matched to a gene: 10. CDR3 length: 16 residues. The chain's CDR3 is CSARGPGTAKNYGYTF. CDR3 DNA, as far as it was read: TGCAGTGCTAGAGGCCCCGGGACAGCAAAAAACTATGGC.

As to this clone: The observed sequence ends 3 residues before the CDR3 terminus, with the missing tail filled in from the germline J gene. This chain uses TRBV7-8 with TRBJ2-7, with 7 bases that match TRBD1. Unmatched junction bases numbered 4, after V lost 5 bases and J lost 3 bases. This CDR3 comprises 13 residues. Germline CDR1 SGHVS, CDR2 FQNEAQ. Here the CDR3 reads CASSRQGHYEQYF. The sequenced CDR3 bases are TGTGCCAGCAGCCGACAGGGACACTACGAG.

Regarding this clone: The CDR3 end falls 3 residues outside the read, so it is completed with the germline J gene. J is TRBJ2-4 and V is TRBV29-1, with unresolved D. There are 11 residues in the CDR3. Between the trimmed V and J ends, which lost 7 bases and 8 bases, there was a span of 12 bases. CDR1 is SQVTM, CDR2 ANQGSEA, per germline. The covered CDR3 bases are TGCAGCGCCCTTTATAAGGACATT. Translation gives CSALYKDI. From start to end, the CDR3 is CSALYKDIQYF.

On this clone: The read ends 3 residues before the CDR3 terminus; that terminus is restored from the germline J gene. The genes are TRBV30 and TRBJ2-3, with 8 bases matching TRBD2. The CDR3 length is 14 residues. V trimming: 8 bases; J trimming: 0 bases; junction bases outside the gene matches: 7. Germline V gene sequence: CDR1 GTSNPN, CDR2 SVGIG (reference sequence). CDR3 in amino acids: CARSVAGSTDTQYF. The sequenced CDR3 bases are TGTGCCCGGTCAGTAGCGGGGAGCACAGATACG.